A single sample is the source of the 21 T cell receptor beta chains below, sequenced in a study of T cells in localized non-small cell lung cancer. Method: immunoSEQ multiplex PCR; TCRdb's copy keeps in-frame clones and lacks some. The sample lists some 1,800 clones, 29% occurring once. The sequencing here drew on normal lung tissue next to the tumor, taken before any cancer treatment. The source is a woman aged 35-75 years with stage III lung adenocarcinoma.

The rearrangement uses TRBV11-3 and TRBJ2-3; D is uncertain. V was shortened by 5 bases and J by 2 bases, with 11 bases between the two germline ends. This CDR3 comprises 14 residues. CDR1 and CDR2 from the germline V gene are SGHNT and YENEEA. The CDR3 DNA is TGTGCCAGCAGCCGCGGCTGGGACACAGATACGCAGTATTTT. It codes for CASSRGWDTDTQYF.

This clone is deemed large (0.1 to 1%). This chain uses TRBV28 with TRBJ2-1; tentatively, D is TRBD1 or TRBD2 (5 bases each). This CDR3 is built from 14 residues. V gave up 11 bases and J gave up 6 bases, with 20 bases separating them. Germline CDR1 reads MDHEN; CDR2 reads SYDVKM. CDR3 coding DNA: TGTGCCGTGGGCGGCGGAAAGGGGAGCAATGAGCAGTTCTTC. It translates to CAVGGGKGSNEQFF.

This clone came up a few times. This chain uses TRBV5-1 with TRBJ2-1, with 10 positions matching TRBD2. With V trimmed by 4 bases and J by 2 bases, 12 bases remained unmatched. This CDR3 has 18 residues. Germline V CDR1 and CDR2: SGHRS, YFSETQ. The CDR3 spells CASSASGTSEPTYNEQFF. DNA for the CDR3: TGCGCCAGCAGCGCCTCTGGGACTAGCGAGCCAACCTACAATGAGCAGTTCTTC.

This clone has a handful of counts. J is TRBJ2-1 and V is TRBV14, with TRBD2 as a possible D gene (6 bases). The CDR3 sequence is 13 residues long. Trimming removed 4 bases at V and 5 bases at J, with 9 bases between. Germline CDR1 SGHDN, CDR2 FVKESK. CDR3 in amino acids: CASSPSVHNEQFF. CDR3 nucleotide sequence: TGTGCCAGCAGCCCTAGCGTCCACAATGAGCAGTTCTTC.

The V call is TRBV5-1, the J call TRBJ1-1, with a possible D match to TRBD1 (5 bases). This CDR3 comprises 15 residues. Between the trimmed V and J ends, which lost 0 bases and 1 base, there was a span of 10 bases. The germline V gene has CDR1 SGHRS and CDR2 YFSETQ. The DNA of the CDR3 is TGCGCCAGCAGCTTGGGTTCAGGGCCGAACACTGAAGCTTTCTTT. It codes for CASSLGSGPNTEAFF.

By sample fraction, this clone is medium-sized. The V and J genes are TRBV6-8 and TRBJ1-4, with 7 bases identical to TRBD1. V trimming: 1 base; J trimming: 7 bases; junction bases outside the gene matches: 9. Germline V gene lookup returns CDR1 MNHGY and CDR2 SAAAGT. The CDR3 is made up of 16 amino acids. The CDR3 loop reads CASSYWRGRSVEKLFF. The CDR3 DNA reads TGTGCCAGCAGTTACTGGAGGGGGCGAAGCGTTGAAAAACTGTTTTTT.

This clone has a handful of counts. The DNA of the CDR3 is TGTGCCAGCAGCGTAGCTCCTAGCGGGGGAACCTACAATGAGCAGTTCTTC. Translated: CASSVAPSGGTYNEQFF. This chain connects TRBV9 to TRBJ2-1, with TRBD2 matching over 10 bases. Losses at the gene ends were 0 bases for V and 2 bases for J; bases not matched to a gene: 5. The germline V gene encodes CDR1 SGDLS and CDR2 YYNGEE. The CDR3 length is 17 residues. The full variable domain, in which reference TRBV9 and TRBJ2-1 provide the parts outside the CDR3, is DSGVTQTPKHLITATGQRVTLRCSPRSGDLSVYWYQQSLDQGLQFLIQYYNGEERAKGNILERFSAQQFPDLHSELNLSSLELGDSALYFCASSVAPSGGTYNEQFFGPGTRLTVL.

The chain carries TRBV19 and TRBJ1-4, with TRBD1 identical over 7 bases. After removal of 5 bases from V and 3 bases from J, the junction contained 6 bases not matched to a gene. Germline loops: CDR1 LNHDA, CDR2 SQIVND (reference sequence). The CDR3 loop spans 15 amino acids. This chain's CDR3 is CASSGRGPPNEKLFF. For the CDR3, the DNA is TGTGCCAGTAGTGGGAGGGGGCCGCCTAATGAAAAACTGTTTTTT. The full variable domain, its missing parts supplied by reference TRBV19 and TRBJ1-4, is DGGITQSPKYLFRKEGQNVTLSCEQNLNHDAMYWYRQDPGQGLRLIYYSQIVNDFQKGDIAEGYSVSREKKESFPLTVTSAQKNPTAFYLCASSGRGPPNEKLFFGSGTQLSVL.

The V call is TRBV19, the J call TRBJ1-5, with D uncertain. V dropped 7 bases and J dropped 2 bases, with 9 bases sitting between them. Germline V CDR1 and CDR2: LNHDA, SQIVND (reference sequence). The CDR3 sequence is 13 residues long. The DNA of the CDR3 is TGTGCCAGTACCCGCCTGGGCAATCAGCCCCAGCATTTT. The encoded protein is CASTRLGNQPQHF. Combining the CDR3 with reference TRBV19 and TRBJ1-5 gives the whole variable domain DGGITQSPKYLFRKEGQNVTLSCEQNLNHDAMYWYRQDPGQGLRLIYYSQIVNDFQKGDIAEGYSVSREKKESFPLTVTSAQKNPTAFYLCASTRLGNQPQHFGDGTRLSIL.

A single count supports this clone. This rearrangement joins TRBV18 to TRBJ1-2, with 8 bases identical to TRBD1. Looked up from germline, CDR1 is KGHSH and CDR2 is LQKENI. V was clipped by 5 bases and J by 4 bases; unmatched bases: 6. This CDR3 comprises 14 residues. CDR3 sequence: CASSETGAGYGYTF. The CDR3 region has the DNA TGTGCCAGCTCAGAGACAGGGGCGGGCTATGGCTACACCTTC. The full variable domain, in which reference TRBV18 and TRBJ1-2 provide the parts outside the CDR3, is NAGVMQNPRHLVRRRGQEARLRCSPMKGHSHVYWYRQLPEEGLKFMVYLQKENIIDESGMPKERFSAEFPKEGPSILRIQQVVRGDSAAYFCASSETGAGYGYTFGSGTRLTVV.

The sample holds a few counts of this clone. This rearrangement joins TRBV18 to TRBJ2-2, with D possibly being TRBD2 (7 bases). The germline V gene encodes CDR1 KGHSH and CDR2 LQKENI. V was shortened by 0 bases and J by 7 bases, with 15 bases between the two germline ends. There are 16 residues in the CDR3. The CDR3 DNA reads as TGTGCCAGCTCACCACCCGGGGGGCTGACTATCGGGGAGCTGTTTTTT. Amino acid sequence: CASSPPGGLTIGELFF.

Judged by abundance, this clone is medium-sized. The chain recombines TRBV11-3 with TRBJ1-5; D might be TRBD1 (5 bases). V was shortened by 5 bases and J by 1 base, with 15 bases between the two germline ends. The germline V gene encodes CDR1 SGHNT and CDR2 YENEEA. This CDR3 comprises 16 residues. Here the CDR3 DNA reads TGTGCCAGCAGCCCGTCGTGGCAGGGAAGCAATCAGCCCCAGCATTTT. Translation: CASSPSWQGSNQPQHF.

Relative to its sample, this clone is medium-sized. In DNA, the CDR3 is TGTGCCAGCAGCTTTGTCCCAGAGGTTGGCTACACCTTC. This sequence encodes CASSFVPEVGYTF. The V gene is TRBV7-4, the J gene TRBJ1-2, with D hard to call. V shed 3 bases and J shed 7 bases, with 12 bases lying between them. This CDR3 has 13 residues. The germline gives CDR1 SGHVT, CDR2 SQSDAQ.

The chain employs TRBV28 and TRBJ2-3, with TRBD1 matching 7 bases. Unmatched junction bases numbered 7, after V lost 6 bases and J lost 1 base. This CDR3 spans 15 amino acids. Germline-derived CDR1 and CDR2 are MDHEN and SYDVKM. CDR3 in amino acids: CASSNRDSGTDTQYF. CDR3 DNA sequence: TGTGCCAGCAGCAACCGGGACAGTGGCACAGATACGCAGTATTTT.

In nucleotides, the CDR3 is TGTGCCTGGACTTACGATCGGGACTATGGCTACACCTTC. Its translation is CAWTYDRDYGYTF. The J gene is TRBJ1-2, the V gene TRBV30; D is undetermined. Per the germline V gene, CDR1 is GTSNPN and CDR2 is SVGIG (reference sequence). CDR3 length equals 13 residues. Trimming took 4 bases from V and 3 from J, leaving 12 bases between them.

V gene TRBV6-8 combines with J gene TRBJ1-2; a weak D match, TRBD1 (5 bases). CDR1 MNHGY and CDR2 SAAAGT come from the germline V gene. Trimming left V 7 bases short and J 0 bases short, with 18 bases between. The CDR3 sequence is 16 residues long. The CDR3 nucleotides are TGTGCCAGCACCTCCTCGTCTGGGGCGACTAACTATGGCTACACCTTC. Protein product: CASTSSSGATNYGYTF.

V is TRBV11-3 and J is TRBJ2-6, with a weak D call TRBD1 (6 bases). The CDR3 totals 16 residues. The germline V and J ends were trimmed by 5 bases and 2 bases, with 13 bases remaining between them. CDR1 is SGHNT, CDR2 YENEEA, per germline. The CDR3: CASSKKQGTGANVLTF. The CDR3 region has the DNA TGTGCCAGCAGCAAAAAACAGGGAACTGGGGCCAACGTCCTGACTTTC.

CDR3 amino acids: CASSLSQGQRAFF. CDR3 coding DNA: TGTGCCAGCAGCCTCTCGCAGGGGCAGCGGGCTTTCTTT. V and J are TRBV2 and TRBJ1-1; D perhaps matches TRBD1 (6 bases). Germline V gene sequence: CDR1 SNHLY, CDR2 FYNNEI. CDR3 length: 13 amino acids. V was clipped by 6 bases and J by 11 bases, with 19 bases between them.

In this sample, this clone turned up a few times. This chain links TRBV9 with TRBJ2-3; 12 bases agree with TRBD2. The germline CDR1 and CDR2 sequences are SGDLS and YYNGEE. J lost 3 bases, V lost 9 bases, and 2 bases had no gene match. CDR3 length equals 13 residues. The CDR3 nucleotides are TGTGCCACTACTAGCGGGGGGACAGATACGCAGTATTTT. Amino acids: CATTSGGTDTQYF. The full variable domain, with the rest looked up from reference TRBV9 and TRBJ2-3, is DSGVTQTPKHLITATGQRVTLRCSPRSGDLSVYWYQQSLDQGLQFLIQYYNGEERAKGNILERFSAQQFPDLHSELNLSSLELGDSALYFCATTSGGTDTQYFGPGTRLTVL.

CDR3 amino acids: CASTLRPEGNQPQHF. As DNA, the CDR3 is TGTGCCAGCACCCTCCGCCCGGAGGGCAATCAGCCCCAGCATTTT. V is TRBV6-8 and J is TRBJ1-5; D is undetermined. The V end lost 7 bases, the J end lost 2 bases, and 15 bases lay between the germline ends. Germline assignment: CDR1 MNHGY and CDR2 SAAAGT. CDR3 length: 15 amino acids.

In its sample, this clone was seen a few times. The chain recombines TRBV9 with TRBJ1-2, with D perhaps matching TRBD1 (5 bases). V lost 0 bases and J 2 bases, leaving 8 bases between the germline ends. Per the germline V gene, CDR1 is SGDLS and CDR2 is YYNGEE. This CDR3 has 14 amino acids. The CDR3 loop is CASSVVGGNYGYTF. DNA of the CDR3: TGTGCCAGCAGCGTAGTCGGGGGGAACTATGGCTACACCTTC.